The clone carrying this T cell receptor beta chain showed up just a few times. Antigen: not known. A patient was excluded if there was uncontrolled infection, other autoimmune disease, pregnancy or lactation. Clinical symptoms, serum thyroxine and TRAb, thyroid ultrasound and orbital computed tomography together formed the diagnostic basis. Predating any ophthalmopathy symptoms, the blood sample was taken at first hyperthyroidism diagnosis. This CDR3 is built from 16 residues. Trimming took 1 base from V and 4 from J; bases not matched to a gene: 7. Germline V gene sequence: CDR1 DFQATT, CDR2 SNEGSKA (reference sequence). TCR beta CDR3 region amplification was performed from RNA transcripts. Carried out on the TCR CDR3, a first-round RT-PCR used the HTBI primer set. In TCRdb, the multiplex PCR reads were re-called with MiXCR into one record per CDR3 protein. The sample has 370,000 or so distinct CDR3 sequences; roughly 13% are singletons.

This record comes from a study of T cells in Graves' hyperthyroidism and ophthalmopathy. The study, taken as a whole, reports: The model identified upcoming ophthalmopathy a median 6.5 months ahead of onset.

The gene calls are TRBV20-1 and TRBJ2-1; 10 bases align to TRBD2. The TCR was taken from a man aged 30 to 39 with Graves' hyperthyroidism that later progressed to Graves' ophthalmopathy. The material sequenced was blood. The CDR3: CSARAASGRLYNEQFF. Written as DNA, the CDR3 is TGCAGTGCTAGAGCGGCTAGCGGGAGATTGTACAATGAGCAGTTCTTC.